This T cell receptor (beta chain) was sequenced in a study of T cells after yellow fever vaccination. Study outcomes and limitations: Booster samples showed a return of most primary-vaccination clones (about 97% CD4, 70% to 90% CD8).

Synthesis of TCR cDNA relied on 5'RACE template switching, which attached a universal primer site and UMIs. MiXCR was run by TCRdb on the 5' RACE reads, yielding one entry per CDR3 protein. Of about 310,000 distinct CDR3 sequences listed, about 3.5% were seen once; the top ten hold about a quarter. On this clonotype: What it recognizes is unknown.

In germline, CDR1 is SGDLS, CDR2 YYNGEE. The CDR3 consists of 14 residues. V dropped 0 bases and J dropped 8; count of bases not matched to a gene: 6. The starting material was PBMCs, obtained on the day of the yellow fever booster vaccination. The V and J genes are TRBV9 and TRBJ1-2; 8 nucleotides agree with TRBD1. The source is a man younger than 35 who received the YFV17D yellow fever vaccine. The CDR3 protein is CASSVGPQGEGYTF. The CDR3 region has the DNA TGTGCCAGCAGCGTAGGCCCACAGGGGGAGGGCTACACCTTC.